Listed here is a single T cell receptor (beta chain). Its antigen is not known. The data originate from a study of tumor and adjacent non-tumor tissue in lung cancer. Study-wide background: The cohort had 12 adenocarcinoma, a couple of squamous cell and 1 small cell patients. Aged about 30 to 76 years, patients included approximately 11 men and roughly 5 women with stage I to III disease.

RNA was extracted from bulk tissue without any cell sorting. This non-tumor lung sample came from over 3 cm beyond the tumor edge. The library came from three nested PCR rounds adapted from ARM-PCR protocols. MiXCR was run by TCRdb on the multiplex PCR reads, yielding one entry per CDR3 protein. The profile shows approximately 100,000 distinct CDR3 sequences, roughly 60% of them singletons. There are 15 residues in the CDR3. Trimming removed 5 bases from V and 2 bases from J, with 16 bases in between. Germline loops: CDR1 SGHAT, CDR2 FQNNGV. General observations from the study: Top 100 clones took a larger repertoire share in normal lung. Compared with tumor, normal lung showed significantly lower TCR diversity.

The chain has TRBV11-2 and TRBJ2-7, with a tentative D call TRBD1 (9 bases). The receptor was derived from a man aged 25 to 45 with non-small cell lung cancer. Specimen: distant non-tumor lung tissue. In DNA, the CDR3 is TGTGCCAGCAGCGGAGCGGGGGACAGGGCCTACGAGCAGTACTTC. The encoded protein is CASSGAGDRAYEQYF. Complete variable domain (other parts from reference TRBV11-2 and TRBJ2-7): EAGVAQSPRYKIIEKRQSVAFWCNPISGHATLYWYQQILGQGPKLLIQFQNNGVVDDSQLPKDRFSAERLKGVDSTLKIQPAKLEDSAVYLCASSGAGDRAYEQYFGPGTRLTVT.